Given below is one T cell receptor (beta chain) in context. Its specificity is not known. RNA-based 3' RACE libraries used unique molecular identifiers. From the 3' RACE reads, TCRdb called clonotypes with MiXCR, one entry per CDR3 protein. This sample has around 47,000 distinct CDR3 sequences; around 4.5% occur once, and the top ten carry 0.6% to 0.85%. Regarding treatment: PENTA 11 planned treatment interruption arm or continuous ART arm. The germline CDR1 and CDR2 sequences are SGHDN and FVKESK. There are 12 residues in the CDR3. The V end lost 0 bases, the J end lost 8 bases, and 4 bases lay between the germline ends. This specimen comes from a study of HIV-infected children after antiretroviral therapy interruption. Overall study results and limits: The Gini coefficient of naive CD4+ repertoires rose, returning to baseline by 3 years.

The TCR comes from a pool of human donors with HIV. The rearrangement links TRBV14 to TRBJ2-2; D gene uncertain. The input for sequencing was CD45RA+ CD4+ T cells from PBMCs, pooled from several time points, taken from a donor given antiretroviral therapy, either interrupted or continuous. Subset: naive CD4+ CD45RA+ CD45RO- T cells. CDR3 sequence: CASSQEFGELFF. In DNA form, the CDR3 reads TGTGCCAGCAGCCAAGAGTTTGGGGAGCTGTTTTTT. Drawing the rest from reference TRBV14 and TRBJ2-2, the complete variable domain is EAGVTQFPSHSVIEKGQTVTLRCDPISGHDNLYWYRRVMGKEIKFLLHFVKESKQDESGMPNNRFLAERTGGTYSTLKVQPAELEDSGVYFCASSQEFGELFFGEGSRLTVL.